This passage covers 15 T cell receptor beta chains from one sample sequenced in a study of Ad26.COV2.S vaccination and SARS-CoV-2 variants. Only in-frame clones appear in the TCRdb table, and some are missing; sequencing was by immunoSEQ multiplex PCR. This table has hundreds of thousands of clones, about 88% appearing once. Treatment specified: roughly 18 received Ad26.COV2.S at low or high dose, single or two shots; 5 received placebo; per-sample allocation not given. All samples were drawn on day 63, counting from the first vaccine or placebo injection. The sequencing used peripheral blood, collected in a trial of Ad26.COV2.S vaccine versus placebo. The receptors originated from a person between 18 and 65 years old who received the Ad26.COV2.S COVID-19 vaccine or a placebo.

The V and J genes are TRBV14 and TRBJ2-3; D remains unclear. Germline V lookup: CDR1 SGHDN, CDR2 FVKESK. The CDR3 totals 16 residues. Trimming left V 1 base short and J 5 bases short, with 16 bases between. The CDR3: CASSQVGGLDGDTQYF. The DNA for the CDR3 is TGTGCCAGCAGCCAAGTCGGTGGTCTTGACGGAGATACGCAGTATTTT.

This rearrangement joins TRBV6-5 to TRBJ1-4; 11 nucleotides line up with TRBD1. Germline V gives CDR1 MNHEY, CDR2 SVGAGI. The CDR3 contains 15 residues. V was pared by 6 bases and J by 1 base, with 1 base of the junction left unmatched. The DNA of the CDR3 is TGTGCCAGCAGGGGACAGGGGGTAACTAATGAAAAACTGTTTTTT. Translating it yields CASRGQGVTNEKLFF.

To note about this clone: The same CDR3 arises from other DNA sequences in this sample as well. This chain links TRBV2 with TRBJ2-1; D not certain. Trimming removed 6 bases at V and 7 bases at J, with 7 bases between. Germline CDR1 and CDR2: SNHLY and FYNNEI. The CDR3 runs 11 residues. The CDR3 here is CASSRGNEQFF. For the CDR3, the DNA is TGTGCCAGCAGCCGTGGGAATGAGCAGTTCTTC. Filled out from reference TRBV2 and TRBJ2-1, the complete variable domain reads EPEVTQTPSHQVTQMGQEVILRCVPISNHLYFYWYRQILGQKVEFLVSFYNNEISEKSEIFDDQFSVERPDGSNFTLKIRSTKLEDSAMYFCASSRGNEQFFGPGTRLTVL.

The J gene is TRBJ2-7, the V gene TRBV27, with 7 bases aligning to TRBD2. Germline CDR1 reads MNHEY; CDR2 reads SMNVEV (reference sequence). The CDR3 spans 13 residues. J was trimmed by 2 bases and V by 5 bases; bases with no gene match: 3. This CDR3 reads CASSGRETYEQYF. DNA for the CDR3: TGTGCCAGCAGTGGGAGGGAAACCTACGAGCAGTACTTC.

This clone came up once. The same CDR3 is also encoded by other DNA sequences in this sample. The genes are TRBV4-3 and TRBJ1-2, with D uncertain. Trimming took off 0 bases at V and 5 bases at J, with 10 bases between the two ends. The CDR3 length is 14 residues. Germline CDR1 LGHNA, CDR2 YSLEER. As DNA, the CDR3 is TGCGCCAGCAGCCAAGACCAGTCACGTTATGGCTACACCTTC. Translating it yields CASSQDQSRYGYTF.

The V gene is TRBV4-2, the J gene TRBJ2-7; D remains unclear. The germline gives CDR1 LGHNA, CDR2 YNFKEQ. CDR3 length: 13 amino acids. V was clipped by 3 bases and J by 3 bases, with 9 bases between them. The DNA for the CDR3 is TGTGCCAGCAGCCAGCAAACCCTCTACGAGCAGTACTTC. Protein sequence: CASSQQTLYEQYF.

This chain joins TRBV5-4 and TRBJ1-5, with 12 bases fitting TRBD1. The length of the CDR3 is 15 residues. The V segment lost 4 bases and the J segment 6 bases; nucleotides outside the gene matches: 5. The V gene's germline CDR1 is SGHNT and CDR2 YYREEE (reference sequence). The CDR3, as DNA: TGTGCCAGCAGCGGGGACAGGGGGCGCGTTCAGCCCCAGCATTTT. This sequence encodes CASSGDRGRVQPQHF.

V is TRBV6-2 or TRBV6-3 and J is TRBJ2-3; 10 bases are shared with TRBD1. CDR3 length: 12 amino acids. Trimming removed 3 bases from V and 13 bases from J; junction bases left unmatched: 4. Germline assignment: CDR1 MNHEY and CDR2 SVGEGT. The CDR3 loop reads CASSYPTGGEYF. In DNA form, the CDR3 reads TGTGCCAGCAGTTATCCGACAGGGGGCGAGTATTTT.

The V gene is TRBV29-1, the J gene TRBJ2-3, with D unresolved. Between the trimmed V and J ends, which lost 5 bases and 4 bases, there was a span of 1 base. Germline CDR1 is SQVTM and CDR2 is ANQGSEA. The CDR3 spans 9 residues. The CDR3 DNA is TGCAGCGTTTCAGATACGCAGTATTTT. Translation: CSVSDTQYF.

The chain has TRBV7-6 and TRBJ2-4; possibly TRBD1 for D (6 bases). The V end was cut by 6 bases, the J end by 1 base, with 10 bases between. The germline CDR1 and CDR2 sequences are SGHVS and FNYEAQ. The CDR3 runs to 14 residues. The CDR3, as DNA: TGTGCCAGCAGTCCAGGGGATGCCAAAAACATTCAGTACTTC. Translating gives CASSPGDAKNIQYF.

V gene TRBV5-1 combines with J gene TRBJ1-2, with 9 bases lining up with TRBD1. Germline loops: CDR1 SGHRS, CDR2 YFSETQ. Germline trimming cut 7 bases from V and 2 bases from J; bases unmatched to any gene: 9. The CDR3 is 15 amino acids. CDR3 loop: CASGPRGQGNYGYTF. The DNA for the CDR3 is TGCGCCAGCGGGCCGAGGGGACAGGGAAACTATGGCTACACCTTC.

Worth noting for this clone: In the same sample, other DNA sequences code for this CDR3. The rearrangement links TRBV27 to TRBJ2-5, with D unresolved. The V end lost 0 bases, the J end lost 5 bases, and 4 bases lay between the germline ends. The germline V gene encodes CDR1 MNHEY and CDR2 SMNVEV (reference sequence). This CDR3 region has 12 residues. CDR3 sequence reads: CASSLSGETQYF. CDR3 nucleotide sequence: TGTGCCAGCAGTTTATCCGGGGAGACCCAGTACTTC.

On this clone: At one end, the junction sequence differs from germline, possibly due to a read error. V is TRBV9 and J is TRBJ1-6; possibly TRBD1 for D (6 bases). The CDR3 contains 16 residues. CDR1 SGDLS and CDR2 YYNGEE come from the germline V gene. The CDR3 protein is CAGSAGGSPGGSPLHF. The CDR3 nucleotides are TGTGCCGGCAGCGCTGGGGGCAGCCCAGGAGGTTCACCCCTCCACTTT.

The V and J genes are TRBV9 and TRBJ2-1; 7 bases fit TRBD2. This CDR3 comprises 17 residues. The junction had 16 bases not matched to a gene; V was cut back by 3 bases and J by 7 bases. Germline V CDR1 and CDR2: SGDLS, YYNGEE. Here the CDR3 DNA reads TGTGCCAGCAGCGCACATAGCGGGCCCCAGCGTCGGAATGAGCAGTTCTTC. Translated: CASSAHSGPQRRNEQFF.

The J gene is TRBJ1-2, the V gene TRBV6-5; D remains ambiguous. Trimming cost V 11 bases and J 4 bases, with 17 bases left between them. The CDR3 is 13 residues long. Germline CDR1 is MNHEY and CDR2 is SVGAGI. CDR3 bases: TGTGCCTGCGGAGGTGATGATAGCTATGGCTACACCTTC. Its translation: CACGGDDSYGYTF.